This T cell receptor (beta chain) was captured by sequencing in a study of blood T cell repertoires in COVID-19. CDR3 length: 12 residues. Germline V gene lookup returns CDR1 GTSNPN and CDR2 SVGIG (reference sequence). Trimming took off 4 bases at V and 6 bases at J, with 10 bases between the two ends. Per the authors' pipeline: Estimation of nucleated cell counts relied on the amplification of reference gene primers. Some clones are missing from TCRdb's copy, which holds only in-frame ones; the method was immunoSEQ multiplex PCR. That table gives V, J and clone size, and the DNA gave D and trimming. The sample shows about 200,000 clones, 83% of them seen only once.

This receptor was taken from a woman aged 50 to 65 who had been exposed to COVID-19. This chain connects TRBV30 to TRBJ1-5; maybe TRBD1 (6 bases). What was sequenced was PBMCs or T cells enriched from blood (not recorded which). The CDR3 DNA reads TGTGCCTGGAACCAGGGGCGTCAGCCCCAGCATTTT. Protein sequence: CAWNQGRQPQHF.